The TCR beta chain under discussion was sequenced for a study of human T cells and chemical hapten exposure. Study-wide background: Yields of TCR per sample differed, chiefly owing to small differences in pooled library volume. Notes on the study in general: Controls had significantly fewer large CDR3 similarity clusters than were formed by expanded TCRs.

Time point: patch test 1, 2 weeks after DPC sensitization. Treatment noted: therapeutic diphenylcyclopropenone sensitization with weekly scalp DPC. In every case, blood was obtained before the patch test was applied. Worth noting for this clonotype: The antigen is not known.

V lost 0 bases to trimming and J lost 5 bases; unmatched junction nucleotides: 6. Germline loops: CDR1 SGDLS, CDR2 YYNGEE. The CDR3 runs to 15 residues. TCRdb re-called the RACE reads with MiXCR, one entry per CDR3 protein. The sample lists roughly 160,000 distinct CDR3 sequences; 13% to 15% were seen once. Sample: whole blood, taken in connection with sensitization to the hapten diphenylcyclopropenone (DPC). The rearrangement uses TRBV9 and TRBJ2-5; 8 nucleotides line up with TRBD2. This receptor was obtained from a woman younger than 45 with alopecia areata. Some clones in this sample may be carry-over from other donors' samples. CDR3 protein: CASSVEGTSAETQYF. Written as DNA, the CDR3 is TGTGCCAGCAGCGTAGAAGGGACTAGTGCCGAGACCCAGTACTTC.